This T cell receptor (beta chain) stems from a study of T cell changes during pregnancy in multiple sclerosis. Only in-frame clones appear in the TCRdb table, and some are missing; sequencing was by immunoSEQ multiplex PCR. Among around 66,000 clones listed, roughly 90% were seen once. Germline trimming cut 0 bases from V and 3 bases from J; bases unmatched to any gene: 3. CDR3 length: 15 residues. The germline V gene encodes CDR1 SGHTA and CDR2 FQGNSA. This receptor was obtained from a female donor in good health, enrolled as a control in a pregnancy study. Source: peripheral blood, taken in the first trimester of pregnancy. The V gene is TRBV7-2, the J gene TRBJ2-7, with 9 bases identical to TRBD1. In DNA form, the CDR3 reads TGTGCCAGCAGCTTAGCCGGGACAGGGTTCTACGAGCAGTACTTC. Its protein is CASSLAGTGFYEQYF.